This T cell receptor beta chain was sequenced in a study of OX40 agonist ivuxolimab in advanced cancers. Study summary: Patient treatment consisted of intravenous ivuxolimab administration every 2 weeks at 0.01 to 10 mg/kg.

Using immunoSEQ multiplex PCR, the repertoire was profiled, and TCRdb retains in-frame clones only, with some absent. The sample holds more than 50,000 clones; roughly 85% are singletons and the top ten take around 3.8%. A remark on this clone: As yet, its antigen is unknown.

The length of the CDR3 is 15 residues. The germline gives CDR1 SGDLS, CDR2 YYNGEE. The trim removed 2 bases at V and 6 bases at J, leaving 8 bases unmatched. Findings and caveats of the study: Nonresponders, in some cases, also had low normalized T-cell clonal expansion. By week 6 at 0.1 to 3.0 mg/kg, blood CD4+ and CD8+ T cells had expanded clonally.

The receptor's source is an adult with an advanced solid tumor such as melanoma, head and neck, liver or kidney cancer. V gene TRBV9 combines with J gene TRBJ2-3, with TRBD2 matching 8 bases. The input for sequencing was CD4+ or CD8+ T cells sorted from blood, taken in a trial of the OX40 agonist ivuxolimab. In DNA form, the CDR3 reads TGTGCCAGCAGCGTGGGCGGAGCGGGAGCCGATACGCAGTATTTT. Translated, it gives CASSVGGAGADTQYF.